Below, one T cell receptor (beta chain) is given with its context. Its antigen is as yet unknown. There are 15 residues in the CDR3. Trimming took 1 base from V and 4 from J; bases not matched to a gene: 5. Per germline, CDR1 SGHRS and CDR2 YFSETQ. Sequencing was performed with immunoSEQ multiplex PCR; in TCRdb, only in-frame clones are kept and a portion is missing. The data show some 2,000,000 clones, with 90% to 96% seen just once and 0.1% to 0.15% held by the top ten. This entry is derived from a study of shared clonotypes between healthy human individuals. Study-wide results and limits: When compared with the clonotypes that were shared by all four sorted-subset donors, the non-shared clonotypes turned out to have lower generation probabilities. It was only blood that was sampled, and tissue repertoires likely differ.

The sample comprised naive CD4+ T cells sorted from blood. Subset noted: CD45RA+ positively selected. This rearrangement joins TRBV5-1 to TRBJ2-7, with 10 bases that match TRBD2. The clonotype originates from a man between 18 and 29 years old in good health. Written as DNA, the CDR3 is TGCGCCAGCAGCTTGAGGGCTAGCGGGGGTTACGAGCAGTACTTC. It is translated as CASSLRASGGYEQYF.